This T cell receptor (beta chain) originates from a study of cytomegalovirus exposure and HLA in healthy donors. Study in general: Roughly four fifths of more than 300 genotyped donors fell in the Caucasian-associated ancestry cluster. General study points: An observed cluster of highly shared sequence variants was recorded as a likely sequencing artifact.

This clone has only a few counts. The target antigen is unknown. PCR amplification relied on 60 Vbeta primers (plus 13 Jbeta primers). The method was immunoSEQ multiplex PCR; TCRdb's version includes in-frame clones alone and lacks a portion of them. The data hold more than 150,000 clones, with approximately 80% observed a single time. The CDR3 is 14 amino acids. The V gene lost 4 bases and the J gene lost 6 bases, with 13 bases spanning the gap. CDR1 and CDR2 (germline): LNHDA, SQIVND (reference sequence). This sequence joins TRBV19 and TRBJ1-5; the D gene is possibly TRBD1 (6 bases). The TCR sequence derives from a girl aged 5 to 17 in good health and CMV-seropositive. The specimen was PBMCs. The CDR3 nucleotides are TGTGCCAGTAGTAGGGGGCCCCCTATTCAGCCCCAGCATTTT. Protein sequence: CASSRGPPIQPQHF.